The 12 T cell receptor beta chains presented below share a single source sample, sequenced in a study of PD-1 blockade in mismatch repair-deficient tumors. The assay was immunoSEQ multiplex PCR, and TCRdb's table has in-frame clones only and misses some. The sample lists over 15,000 clones; around 82% were seen once. Sequencing used PBMCs, obtained 4 weeks after starting pembrolizumab. The receptors were gathered from an adult with mismatch repair-deficient cancer.

The V call is TRBV19, the J call TRBJ1-1, with TRBD1 as a possible D gene (5 bases). V was shortened by 3 bases and J by 3 bases, with 11 bases between the two germline ends. Germline lookup yields CDR1 LNHDA and CDR2 SQIVND (reference sequence). This CDR3 has 14 residues. The CDR3 region is CASSIDQGYTEAFF. The CDR3 DNA is TGTGCCAGTAGTATTGATCAGGGATACACTGAAGCTTTCTTT.

The chain combines TRBV7-2 with TRBJ2-5; 9 bases are a match to TRBD2. V lost 5 bases and J lost 2; bases outside the gene matches: 9. Germline CDR1 SGHTA, CDR2 FQGNSA. This CDR3 has 16 residues. The CDR3 loop reads CASSLGLAGGQETQYF. The CDR3 region has the DNA TGTGCCAGCAGCCTGGGACTAGCCGGGGGGCAAGAGACCCAGTACTTC.

The chain couples TRBV2 to TRBJ2-5; TRBD2 matches 11 bases. With 6 bases clipped from V and 9 bases from J, the junction kept 6 bases outside the gene matches. Germline CDR1 is SNHLY and CDR2 is FYNNEI. The CDR3 runs 13 residues. Written as DNA, the CDR3 is TGTGCCAGCAGGACTAGCGGGGCCGTGGCCCAGTACTTC. This gives the protein CASRTSGAVAQYF.

The chain joins TRBV25-1 to TRBJ2-3; a possible D gene is TRBD2 (5 bases). V lost 3 bases and J lost 2, with 9 bases in between. CDR1 and CDR2 (germline): MGHDK, SYGVNS. The CDR3 runs to 14 residues. CDR3 nucleotide sequence: TGTGCCAGCAGTGACCCTAGCCTCACAGATACGCAGTATTTT. Translation gives CASSDPSLTDTQYF. The full variable domain, rest sourced from reference TRBV25-1 and TRBJ2-3, is EADIYQTPRYLVIGTGKKITLECSQTMGHDKMYWYQQDPGMELHLIHYSYGVNSTEKGDLSSESTVSRIRTEHFPLTLESARPSHTSQYLCASSDPSLTDTQYFGPGTRLTVL.

The chain uses TRBV7-9 and TRBJ2-7; possible D gene TRBD1, 5 bases. Trimming cost V 1 base and J 0 bases, with 13 bases left between them. Germline loops: CDR1 SEHNR, CDR2 FQNEAQ (reference sequence). This CDR3 spans 16 amino acids. The CDR3 loop is CASSLGDSPGSYEQYF. CDR3 nucleotide sequence: TGTGCCAGCAGCTTAGGAGACAGTCCTGGCTCCTACGAGCAGTACTTC. Based on the CDR3 plus reference TRBV7-9 and TRBJ2-7, the full variable domain is DTGVSQNPRHKITKRGQNVTFRCDPISEHNRLYWYRQTLGQGPEFLTYFQNEAQLEKSRLLSDRFSAERPKGSFSTLEIQRTEQGDSAMYLCASSLGDSPGSYEQYFGPGTRLTVT.

J is TRBJ2-3 and V is TRBV4-1; D is undetermined. Germline loops: CDR1 MGHRA, CDR2 YSYEKL. V lost 0 bases, J lost 0 bases, and 7 bases lay in between. This CDR3 contains 15 residues. The CDR3: CASSQDPGSTDTQYF. The DNA for the CDR3 is TGCGCCAGCAGCCAAGATCCCGGGAGCACAGATACGCAGTATTTT.

The J gene is TRBJ2-1, the V gene TRBV10-3; D is perhaps TRBD2 (5 bases). The length of the CDR3 is 13 residues. Trimming stripped 3 bases from V and 7 bases from J, with 10 bases between. Germline V gives CDR1 ENHRY, CDR2 SYGVKD. The CDR3 sequence is CAISDREWNEQFF. The CDR3 coding sequence is TGTGCCATCAGTGACCGGGAATGGAATGAGCAGTTCTTC.

The chain carries TRBV5-1 and TRBJ1-4, with D perhaps matching TRBD1 (5 bases). This CDR3 is 16 amino acids long. The V and J ends lost 1 base and 1 base respectively, with 11 bases between them. Germline V gene lookup returns CDR1 SGHRS and CDR2 YFSETQ. The CDR3 region is CASSLRQGGTNEKLFF. CDR3 DNA sequence: TGCGCCAGCAGCTTGCGTCAGGGAGGAACTAATGAAAAACTGTTTTTT.

This chain's CDR3 is CASSQPGLAVVKAGNEQFF. In DNA, the CDR3 is TGCGCCAGCAGCCAACCGGGACTAGCGGTTGTTAAGGCGGGCAATGAGCAGTTCTTC. The chain joins TRBV5-1 to TRBJ2-1, with TRBD2 matching over 11 bases. V gave up 4 bases and J gave up 6 bases; unmatched junction bases: 18. The CDR3 length is 19 residues. CDR1 SGHRS and CDR2 YFSETQ come from the germline V gene.

The genes are TRBV7-8 and TRBJ2-3, with TRBD2 matching 7 bases. The CDR3 contains 15 residues. Germline CDR1 reads SGHVS; CDR2 reads FQNEAQ. Trimming removed 4 bases from V and 4 bases from J; junction bases left unmatched: 8. CDR3 bases: TGTGCCAGCAGCTGGCGAAGACTAGCTGCAGATACGCAGTATTTT. Its translation: CASSWRRLAADTQYF.

This clone appeared once. This chain links TRBV4-1 with TRBJ1-5; maybe TRBD1 (5 bases). Germline CDR1 reads MGHRA; CDR2 reads YSYEKL. This CDR3 region has 14 residues. V lost 3 bases to trimming and J lost 7 bases, with 13 bases between them. CDR3 nucleotide sequence: TGCGCCAGCAGCCACCAGGGTCAGCACCAGCCCCAGCATTTT. Its translation is CASSHQGQHQPQHF.

The chain carries TRBV14 and TRBJ2-7; 7 bases are a match to TRBD1. In germline, CDR1 is SGHDN, CDR2 FVKESK. After removal of 3 bases from V and 4 bases from J, the junction contained 12 bases not matched to a gene. The CDR3 length is 16 residues. The CDR3 here is CASSQLTGQWGYEQYF. Written as DNA, the CDR3 is TGTGCCAGCAGCCAGCTGACGGGACAGTGGGGATACGAGCAGTACTTC.